This T cell receptor (beta chain) was obtained from a study of neurological immune-mediated disorders. TCRdb independently ran MiXCR on the 5' RACE reads; one entry per CDR3 protein. The table lists tens of thousands of distinct CDR3 sequences, approximately 3.7% of them singletons. PBMCs numbering 2 million and stored at -80 C yielded the unsorted libraries. In its sample, this clonotype was seen many times. This TCR derives from a man aged 45-65 years with multiple sclerosis. The sample taken for sequencing was PBMCs.

The CDR3 loop is CASSFGGAGETQYF. CDR3 sequence (DNA): TGTGCCAGCAGCTTTGGAGGGGCCGGAGAGACCCAGTACTTC. This chain links TRBV7-2 with TRBJ2-5; TRBD2 is a possible D gene (6 bases). Trimming cost V 3 bases and J 4 bases, with 12 bases left between them. Germline V gene data show CDR1 as SGHTA and CDR2 as FQGNSA. The CDR3 runs to 14 residues.